What follows describes a single T cell receptor beta chain. The library targeted TCRbeta and was prepared with unique molecular identifiers. TCRdb called the PCR reads again in MiXCR, with one record for every CDR3 protein. The table has a few hundred thousand distinct CDR3 sequences, around a tenth seen once. The sample belongs to a study of T-cell reconstitution after alpha-beta-depleted transplantation in children. The germline V and J ends were trimmed by 1 base and 3 bases, with 13 bases remaining between them. The CDR3 runs 15 residues. Germline V CDR1 and CDR2: LGHNA, YNFKEQ. The receptor was derived from a human donor who donated a stem cell graft to a child with acute lymphoblastic leukemia. The chain is built from TRBV4-2 and TRBJ2-7; maybe TRBD1 (5 bases). The sequencing here drew on PBMCs from the stem cell graft donor, taken from the stem cell graft. This CDR3 is CASSQASTGHYEQYF. CDR3 DNA: TGTGCCAGCAGCCAAGCATCAACAGGACACTACGAGCAGTACTTC.